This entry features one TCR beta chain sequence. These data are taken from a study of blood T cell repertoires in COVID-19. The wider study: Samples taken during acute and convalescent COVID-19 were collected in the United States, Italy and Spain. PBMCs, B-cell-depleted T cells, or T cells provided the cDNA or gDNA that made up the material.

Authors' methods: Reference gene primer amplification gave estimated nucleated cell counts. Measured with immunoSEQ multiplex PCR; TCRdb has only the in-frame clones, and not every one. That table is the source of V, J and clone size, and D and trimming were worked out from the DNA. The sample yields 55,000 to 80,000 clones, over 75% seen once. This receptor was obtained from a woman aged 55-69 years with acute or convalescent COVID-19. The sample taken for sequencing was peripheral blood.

Here the CDR3 DNA reads TGTGCCAGCAGTGCGCAAGACGGTCCGAAGTTATCGGAGGGCAGAAAACTGTTTTTT. Protein sequence: CASSAQDGPKLSEGRKLFF. The V call is TRBV6-1, the J call TRBJ1-4; no firm D call. CDR3 size: 19 residues. V was shortened by 4 bases and J by 10 bases, with 31 bases between the two germline ends. CDR1 and CDR2 from the germline V gene are MNHNS and SASEGT.